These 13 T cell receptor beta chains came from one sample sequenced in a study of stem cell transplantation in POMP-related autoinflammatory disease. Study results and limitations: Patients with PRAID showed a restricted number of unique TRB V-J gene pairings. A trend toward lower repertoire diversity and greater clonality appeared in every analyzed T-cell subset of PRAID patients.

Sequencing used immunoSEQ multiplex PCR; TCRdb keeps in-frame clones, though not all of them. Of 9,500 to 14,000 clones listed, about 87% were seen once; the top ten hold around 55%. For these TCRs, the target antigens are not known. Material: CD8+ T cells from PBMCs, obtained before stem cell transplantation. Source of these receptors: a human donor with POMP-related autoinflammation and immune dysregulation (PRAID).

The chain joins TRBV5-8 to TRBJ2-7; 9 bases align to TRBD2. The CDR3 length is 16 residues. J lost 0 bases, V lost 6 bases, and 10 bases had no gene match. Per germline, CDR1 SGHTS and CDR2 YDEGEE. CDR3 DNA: TGTGCCAGCATCGGGGCGGGGGGGCCCTTCTCCTACGAGCAGTACTTC. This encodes CASIGAGGPFSYEQYF.

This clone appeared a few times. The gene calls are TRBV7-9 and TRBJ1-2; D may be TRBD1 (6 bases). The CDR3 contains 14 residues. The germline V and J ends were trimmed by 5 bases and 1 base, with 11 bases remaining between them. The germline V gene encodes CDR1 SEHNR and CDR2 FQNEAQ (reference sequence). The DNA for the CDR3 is TGTGCCAGCAGCACGTCGGACAGTAACTATGGCTACACCTTC. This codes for CASSTSDSNYGYTF.

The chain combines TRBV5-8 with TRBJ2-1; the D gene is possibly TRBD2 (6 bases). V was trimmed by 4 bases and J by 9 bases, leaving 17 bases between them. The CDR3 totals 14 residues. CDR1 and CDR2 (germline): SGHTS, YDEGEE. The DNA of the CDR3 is TGTGCCAGCAGCCAAGCGGGCGAGAGTCCTGAGCAGTTCTTC. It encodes CASSQAGESPEQFF.

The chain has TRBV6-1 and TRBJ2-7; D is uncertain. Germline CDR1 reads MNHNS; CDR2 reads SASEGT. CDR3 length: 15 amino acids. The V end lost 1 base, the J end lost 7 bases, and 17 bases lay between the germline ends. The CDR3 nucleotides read TGTGCCAGCAGTGAAGTCCCGCCACCTACACAGGAGCAGTACTTC. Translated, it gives CASSEVPPPTQEQYF.

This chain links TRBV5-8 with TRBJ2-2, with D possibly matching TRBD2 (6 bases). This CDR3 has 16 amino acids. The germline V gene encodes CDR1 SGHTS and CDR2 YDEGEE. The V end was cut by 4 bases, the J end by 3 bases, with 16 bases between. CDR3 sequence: CASSQAPGEDTGELFF. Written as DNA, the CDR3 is TGTGCCAGCAGCCAAGCCCCGGGAGAGGACACCGGGGAGCTGTTTTTT.

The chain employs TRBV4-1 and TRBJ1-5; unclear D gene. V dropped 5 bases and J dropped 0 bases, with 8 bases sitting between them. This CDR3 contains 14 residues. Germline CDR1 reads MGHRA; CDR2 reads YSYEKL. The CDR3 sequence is CASSWTHSNQPQHF. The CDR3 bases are TGCGCCAGCAGCTGGACTCATAGCAATCAGCCCCAGCATTTT.

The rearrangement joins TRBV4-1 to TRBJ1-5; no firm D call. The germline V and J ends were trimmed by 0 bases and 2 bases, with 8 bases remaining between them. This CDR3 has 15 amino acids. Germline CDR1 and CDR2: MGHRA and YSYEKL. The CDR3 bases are TGCGCCAGCAGCCAAGAGCCGACGGGCAATCAGCCCCAGCATTTT. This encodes CASSQEPTGNQPQHF.

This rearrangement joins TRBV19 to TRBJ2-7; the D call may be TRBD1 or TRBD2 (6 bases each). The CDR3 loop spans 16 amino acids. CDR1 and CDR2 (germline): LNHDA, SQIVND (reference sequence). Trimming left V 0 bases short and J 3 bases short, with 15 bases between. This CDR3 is CASSIDPGAAIYEQYF. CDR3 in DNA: TGTGCCAGTAGTATAGACCCGGGGGCGGCGATCTACGAGCAGTACTTC.

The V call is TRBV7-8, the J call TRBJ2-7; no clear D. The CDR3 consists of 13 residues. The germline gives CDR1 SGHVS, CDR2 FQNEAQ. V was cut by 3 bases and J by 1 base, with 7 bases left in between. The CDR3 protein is CASSFAGSYEQYF. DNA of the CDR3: TGTGCCAGCAGCTTTGCAGGTTCCTACGAGCAGTACTTC.

The CDR3 DNA is TGTGCCTGGATGCGGTCAGCGGGGGGGGAACACAATGAGCAGTTCTTC. It yields the protein CAWMRSAGGEHNEQFF. The V gene is TRBV30, the J gene TRBJ2-1; 10 positions agree with TRBD2. CDR3 length: 16 residues. Germline assignment: CDR1 GTSNPN and CDR2 SVGIG (reference sequence). V lost 4 bases, J lost 5 bases, and 11 bases stayed unmatched.

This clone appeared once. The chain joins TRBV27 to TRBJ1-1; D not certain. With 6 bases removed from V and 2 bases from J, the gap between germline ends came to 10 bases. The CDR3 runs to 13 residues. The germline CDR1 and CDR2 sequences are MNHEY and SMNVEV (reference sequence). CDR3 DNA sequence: TGTGCCAGCAGCTGGGAAGGTAACACTGAAGCTTTCTTT. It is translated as CASSWEGNTEAFF.

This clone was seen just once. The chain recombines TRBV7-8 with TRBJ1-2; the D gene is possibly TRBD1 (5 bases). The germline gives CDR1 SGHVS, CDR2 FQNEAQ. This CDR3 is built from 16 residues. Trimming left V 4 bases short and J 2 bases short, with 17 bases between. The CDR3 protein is CASSSVGQEVNYGYTF. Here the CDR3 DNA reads TGTGCCAGCAGCTCTGTGGGGCAGGAGGTGAACTATGGCTACACCTTC.

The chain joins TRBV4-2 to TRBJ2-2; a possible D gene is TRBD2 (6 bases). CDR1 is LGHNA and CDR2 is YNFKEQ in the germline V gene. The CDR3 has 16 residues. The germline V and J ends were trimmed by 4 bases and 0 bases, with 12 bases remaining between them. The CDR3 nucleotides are TGTGCCAGCAGCCCAGGCGCGGGGTCGAACACCGGGGAGCTGTTTTTT. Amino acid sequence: CASSPGAGSNTGELFF.